These 22 T cell receptor beta chains share one sample of origin, sequenced in a study of shared clonotypes between healthy human individuals. Naive CD8 cells lacked CD45RO, underwent positive selection for CCR7 and left out terminally differentiated effector memory CD45RA+ cells. Sequencing was performed with immunoSEQ multiplex PCR; in TCRdb, only in-frame clones are kept and a portion is missing. The sample lists millions of clones, approximately 94% occurring once. The source material was naive CD8+ T cells sorted from blood. The receptors stem from a man aged 18 to 30 in good health.

This clone occurred once. This chain joins TRBV10-3 and TRBJ2-7, with D uncertain. Trimming cost V 3 bases and J 2 bases, with 14 bases left between them. CDR3 size: 15 residues. Germline values: CDR1 ENHRY, CDR2 SYGVKD. CDR3 loop: CAISDLAGETYEQYF. Here the CDR3 DNA reads TGTGCCATCAGTGATCTCGCAGGTGAAACCTACGAGCAGTACTTC.

The rearrangement links TRBV11-2 to TRBJ1-4; maybe TRBD1 (6 bases). CDR1 SGHAT and CDR2 FQNNGV come from the germline V gene. Trimming took off 4 bases at V and 8 bases at J, with 17 bases between the two ends. This CDR3 spans 15 amino acids. The CDR3 DNA reads TGTGCCAGCAGCTCGAAAATGGGGGCGAGGGAAAAACTGTTTTTT. Amino acids: CASSSKMGAREKLFF.

A note on this clone: One end of the junction varies from germline; a read error may be responsible. The V call is TRBV6-1, the J call TRBJ2-7, with D tentatively TRBD1 (6 bases). The CDR3 has 16 residues. Germline loops: CDR1 MNHNS, CDR2 SASEGT. The DNA of the CDR3 is TGTGCCATCAGTGACGGTCTGGACAGACCCTCCTACGAGCAGTACTTC. Residues: CAISDGLDRPSYEQYF.

V gene TRBV4-2 combines with J gene TRBJ2-5; D not resolved. V was cut by 0 bases and J by 2 bases, with 10 bases left in between. This CDR3 is built from 15 residues. CDR1 and CDR2 (germline): LGHNA, YNFKEQ. The DNA for the CDR3 is TGTGCCAGCAGCCAAGAAGAGGCTAGACAAGAGACCCAGTACTTC. This encodes CASSQEEARQETQYF.

This chain joins TRBV27 and TRBJ2-7; D remains ambiguous. The CDR3 totals 15 residues. V was pared by 0 bases and J by 3 bases, with 12 bases between. The germline V gene has CDR1 MNHEY and CDR2 SMNVEV (reference sequence). For the CDR3, the DNA is TGTGCCAGCAGTTTATCACTCGAGCAACACTACGAGCAGTACTTC. This codes for CASSLSLEQHYEQYF.

This sequence joins TRBV6-6 and TRBJ2-3; no clear D gene. The CDR3 spans 14 residues. Trimming took 5 bases from V and 6 from J, leaving 15 bases between them. Germline V gives CDR1 MNHNY, CDR2 SVGAGI (reference sequence). The CDR3 protein is CASSPVMPSDTQYF. As DNA, the CDR3 is TGTGCCAGCAGTCCGGTAATGCCAAGCGATACGCAGTATTTT.

A note on this clone: The sample carries other DNA sequences with the same CDR3. The rearrangement joins TRBV27 to TRBJ1-1, with D unclear. Germline V gene lookup returns CDR1 MNHEY and CDR2 SMNVEV (reference sequence). V dropped 0 bases and J dropped 1 base, with 3 bases sitting between them. The CDR3 runs 13 residues. The CDR3 sequence: CASSLSWNTEAFF. CDR3 sequence (DNA): TGTGCCAGCAGTTTATCCTGGAACACTGAAGCTTTCTTT.

This sequence joins TRBV28 and TRBJ2-7; maybe TRBD2 (5 bases). Germline V gene lookup returns CDR1 MDHEN and CDR2 SYDVKM. The V and J ends lost 2 bases and 3 bases respectively, with 20 bases between them. The CDR3 loop spans 17 amino acids. As DNA, the CDR3 is TGTGCCAGCAGTTTAGAGCCGGGGTCCCATGGGTACTACGAGCAGTACTTC. This encodes CASSLEPGSHGYYEQYF.

This chain uses TRBV11-1 with TRBJ2-7; 11 positions match TRBD1. The CDR3 contains 15 residues. In germline, CDR1 is SGHAT, CDR2 FQDESV (reference sequence). Trimming took 5 bases from V and 0 from J; bases not matched to a gene: 3. CDR3 DNA sequence: TGTGCCAGCAGCCGGACAGGGGGCGCCTCCTACGAGCAGTACTTC. This gives the protein CASSRTGGASYEQYF.

The chain links TRBV28 to TRBJ1-4; 10 positions match TRBD1. V lost 7 bases to trimming and J lost 6 bases; unmatched junction nucleotides: 14. Germline loops: CDR1 MDHEN, CDR2 SYDVKM. CDR3 length: 17 amino acids. CDR3 in amino acids: CASTHTGTGADYEKLFF. In DNA form, the CDR3 reads TGTGCCAGCACCCACACCGGGACAGGGGCCGACTATGAAAAACTGTTTTTT.

In nucleotides, the CDR3 is TGCGCCAGCAGTCCTGGGCTAGCGGGAGCGGTGACACCCGAGCAGTACTTC. Translation gives CASSPGLAGAVTPEQYF. This chain joins TRBV10-2 and TRBJ2-7; TRBD2 aligns across 10 bases. Losses at the gene ends were 5 bases for V and 6 bases for J; bases not matched to a gene: 16. This CDR3 spans 17 amino acids. CDR1 is WSHSY, CDR2 SAAADI, per germline.

This chain joins TRBV4-2 and TRBJ1-2, with a possible D match to TRBD1 (5 bases). The CDR3 consists of 15 residues. Germline lookup yields CDR1 LGHNA and CDR2 YNFKEQ. V lost 0 bases, J lost 8 bases, and 16 bases lay in between. The CDR3 loop is CASSQERGDAYGYTF. The CDR3 DNA reads as TGTGCCAGCAGCCAAGAGCGGGGGGACGCCTACGGCTACACCTTC.

V gene TRBV2 combines with J gene TRBJ1-1, with TRBD1 as a possible D gene (5 bases). The germline gives CDR1 SNHLY, CDR2 FYNNEI. The CDR3 contains 14 residues. V was clipped by 6 bases and J by 5 bases, with 16 bases between them. The CDR3 loop reads CASRPGQVYTEAFF. The CDR3 nucleotides are TGTGCCAGCAGGCCGGGGCAGGTTTATACTGAAGCTTTCTTT.

The rearrangement uses TRBV5-6 and TRBJ2-7; no clear D. This CDR3 is built from 12 residues. V was trimmed by 1 base and J by 8 bases, leaving 10 bases between them. Looked up from germline, CDR1 is SGHDT and CDR2 is YYEEEE. The CDR3 bases are TGTGCCAGCAGCTTGATGGTCGAACAGCAGTACTTC. Translated, it gives CASSLMVEQQYF. The complete variable domain, with remaining parts taken from reference TRBV5-6 and TRBJ2-7, reads DAGVTQSPTHLIKTRGQQVTLRCSPKSGHDTVSWYQQALGQGPQFIFQYYEEEERQRGNFPDRFSGHQFPNYSSELNVNALLLGDSALYLCASSLMVEQQYFGPGTRLTVT.

V gene TRBV30 combines with J gene TRBJ2-2; D not resolved. Looked up from germline, CDR1 is GTSNPN and CDR2 is SVGIG (reference sequence). CDR3 size: 14 residues. V lost 7 bases and J 2 bases, leaving 14 bases between the germline ends. The CDR3 DNA reads TGTGCCTCCCTCGGCCACCTAAACACCGGGGAGCTGTTTTTT. Translating it yields CASLGHLNTGELFF.

V gene TRBV27 combines with J gene TRBJ1-2; 7 bases line up with TRBD1. CDR3 length equals 16 residues. V shed 1 base, J shed 6 bases, and the junction held 11 bases outside the gene matches. Per the germline V gene, CDR1 is MNHEY and CDR2 is SMNVEV (reference sequence). The CDR3 coding sequence is TGTGCCAGCAGTTTATGGGGGGCAGGGGGAGAAAATGGCTACACCTTC. It codes for CASSLWGAGGENGYTF.

This sequence joins TRBV5-1 and TRBJ2-7, with TRBD2 matching 11 bases. The CDR3 sequence is 17 residues long. V trimming: 4 bases; J trimming: 5 bases; junction bases outside the gene matches: 14. The germline gives CDR1 SGHRS, CDR2 YFSETQ. Here the CDR3 DNA reads TGCGCCAGCAGCGCTGGGTTGTGGGAACTAGCGGGAGACGAGCAGTACTTC. This sequence encodes CASSAGLWELAGDEQYF.

V is TRBV7-2 and J is TRBJ2-5; D is undetermined. This CDR3 spans 15 amino acids. Germline V gene sequence: CDR1 SGHTA, CDR2 FQGNSA. V lost 5 bases, J lost 4 bases, and 17 bases lay in between. CDR3 DNA sequence: TGTGCCAGCAGCCGTTTTGTCCAAGTGGGAGAGACCCAGTACTTC. Encoded protein: CASSRFVQVGETQYF. The full variable domain, rest sourced from reference TRBV7-2 and TRBJ2-5, is GAGVSQSPSNKVTEKGKDVELRCDPISGHTALYWYRQSLGQGLEFLIYFQGNSAPDKSGLPSDRFSAERTGGSVSTLTIQRTQQEDSAVYLCASSRFVQVGETQYFGPGTRLLVL.

The chain joins TRBV7-9 to TRBJ1-4, with TRBD1 identical over 7 bases. Trimming took 4 bases from V and 3 from J; bases not matched to a gene: 8. The germline V gene encodes CDR1 SEHNR and CDR2 FQNEAQ (reference sequence). CDR3 length equals 16 residues. The chain's CDR3 is CASSSTSGTANEKLFF. Written as DNA, the CDR3 is TGTGCCAGCAGCTCAACCTCCGGGACAGCTAATGAAAAACTGTTTTTT.

The chain employs TRBV5-1 and TRBJ2-2, with 8 bases aligning to TRBD2. The junction had 6 bases not matched to a gene; V was cut back by 0 bases and J by 5 bases. The CDR3 spans 16 residues. In germline, CDR1 is SGHRS, CDR2 YFSETQ. The CDR3, as DNA: TGCGCCAGCAGCTTGGAGGCGGGAGGTTGGACCGGGGAGCTGTTTTTT. Protein: CASSLEAGGWTGELFF.

V and J are TRBV4-2 and TRBJ1-6; tentatively, D is TRBD1 (6 bases). The V and J ends lost 0 bases and 8 bases respectively, with 11 bases between them. The CDR3 has 15 residues. The germline V gene has CDR1 LGHNA and CDR2 YNFKEQ. The CDR3 loop reads CASSQETGIDSPLHF. The CDR3 DNA sequence: TGTGCCAGCAGCCAAGAGACAGGTATTGATTCACCCCTCCACTTT.

The chain is built from TRBV27 and TRBJ1-1, with D hard to call. The V gene's germline CDR1 is MNHEY and CDR2 SMNVEV (reference sequence). Trimming pared 7 bases from V and 1 base from J, leaving 13 bases between. This CDR3 is built from 14 residues. CDR3 region: CASKTLDGNTEAFF. CDR3 bases: TGTGCCAGCAAAACTCTGGACGGGAACACTGAAGCTTTCTTT.